One TCR beta chain is described in this entry. The antigen it binds to is not known. Base qualities are not at hand, and no much larger clone is one base apart. The data derive from a study of T cells after yellow fever vaccination (dated by TCRdb to 2018 to 2020). Turning to the overall study: The SMART-Seq v4 Ultra Low Input RNA kit was used to prepare libraries from fractions with low cell numbers. To follow T-cell clones before and after both primary and booster YFV17D yellow fever vaccination, bulk TCR alpha and beta repertoires underwent longitudinal sequencing. Two healthy male donors made up the cohort, one aged 18 to 30 years and the other aged 30 to 40 years. Blood was drawn at multiple timepoints before and after primary and secondary immunization, with bulk PBMC replicates and cell subsets isolated.

Results and caveats for the whole study, not just this receptor: Computational filtering was needed because FACS-sorted repertoires could contain abundant contaminating clonotypes from the bulk population. A small share of clonotypes occurred in both CD4 and CD8 compartments, likely arising from convergent recombination. Only a couple of donors were included in the study, so the extent to which the findings can be generalized is limited. Compared with the primary T-cell response, the secondary T-cell response was faster but weaker, reaching its peak on day 5 rather than on day 15. Most clones expanded after primary vaccination (approximately 95% of CD4 and 88% of CD8) were re-detected after the booster, suggesting that broad memory maintenance occurred.

The label giving this sample's treatment or condition can be read as: live attenuated yellow fever vaccine strain. Two biological replicates of bulk PBMCs were collected at each blood-draw timepoint. PBMCs were isolated from peripheral blood using a standard Ficoll-Paque protocol. RNA was extracted with TriZol from bulk PBMCs, CD4 and CD8 fractions, and dextramer-positive and dextramer-negative fractions. Data came from an Illumina NovaSeq 6000. TCR cDNA was synthesized by 5'RACE template switching, which introduced a universal primer site and unique molecular identifiers. cDNA synthesis was primed from both the TCR alpha and TCR beta constant segments. Two PCR steps were used to amplify libraries, with sample barcodes and sequencing adapters being added in the second step. Sequencing of the libraries was done on either Illumina HiSeq 2500 (2x100 bp) or NovaSeq (2x150 bp). Per the authors' processing: Reads were demultiplexed and collapsed into UMI consensus sequences with MIGEC, and V(D)J alignment was performed with MiXCR. Clonotypes responding to the vaccine were identified with edgeR on replicate PBMC samples, with the criteria of FDR below 0.01 and a log2 fold change above 5 up to day 15. Bulk clonotypes were assigned CD4 or CD8 identity according to which sequenced CD4 or CD8 repertoire held them at higher abundance. Through fastp at Q25 and MiXCR, TCRdb rebuilt clones from the public reads, retaining in-frame beta chains. When rows share a CDR3 protein, they turn into one entry using the most common DNA and genes. For this entry, the V and J calls and clone size follow TCRdb and not the study's own pipeline. This sample lists about 320,000 distinct CDR3 sequences; around 4.5% were detected once. Roughly a fifth of the sample is taken by the ten largest.

This receptor was taken from a man between 18 and 35 years old who received the YFV17D yellow fever vaccine. Material: PBMCs, obtained 15 days after the yellow fever booster vaccination.

The CDR3 has the sequence CASSSTQGNTEAFF. Here is the DNA: TGCGCCAGCAGCTCAACTCAGGGGAACACTGAAGCTTTCTTT. The chain links TRBV5-1 with TRBJ1-1; TRBD1 is perhaps the D gene, given 5 matching bases. The germline V gene supplies CDR1 SGHRS and CDR2 YFSETQ. The CDR3 goes from the cysteine to the phenylalanine over 14 residues. Here the CDR3 DNA is all that survives: 42 bases in frame from base 1. Between the V and J ends, shortened by 3 bases and 1 base respectively, the junction contains 10 bases.